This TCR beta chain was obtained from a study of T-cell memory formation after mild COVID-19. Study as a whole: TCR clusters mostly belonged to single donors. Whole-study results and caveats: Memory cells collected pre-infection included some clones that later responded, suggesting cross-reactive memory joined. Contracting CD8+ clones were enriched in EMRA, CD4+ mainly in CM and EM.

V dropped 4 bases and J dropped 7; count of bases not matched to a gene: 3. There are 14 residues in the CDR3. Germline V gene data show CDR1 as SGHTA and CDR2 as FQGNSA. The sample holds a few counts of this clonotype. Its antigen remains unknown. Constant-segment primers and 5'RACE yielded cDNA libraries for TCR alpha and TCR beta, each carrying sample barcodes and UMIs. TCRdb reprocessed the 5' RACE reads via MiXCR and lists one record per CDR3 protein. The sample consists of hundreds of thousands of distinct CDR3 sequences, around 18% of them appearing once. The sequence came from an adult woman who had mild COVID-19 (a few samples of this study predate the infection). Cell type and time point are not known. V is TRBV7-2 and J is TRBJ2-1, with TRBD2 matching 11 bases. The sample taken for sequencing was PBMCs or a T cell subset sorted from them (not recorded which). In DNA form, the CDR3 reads TGTGCCAGCAGCTCCTGGACTAGCGGGAATGAGCAGTTCTTC. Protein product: CASSSWTSGNEQFF. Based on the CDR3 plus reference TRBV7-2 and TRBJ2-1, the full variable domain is GAGVSQSPSNKVTEKGKDVELRCDPISGHTALYWYRQSLGQGLEFLIYFQGNSAPDKSGLPSDRFSAERTGGSVSTLTIQRTQQEDSAVYLCASSSWTSGNEQFFGPGTRLTVL.